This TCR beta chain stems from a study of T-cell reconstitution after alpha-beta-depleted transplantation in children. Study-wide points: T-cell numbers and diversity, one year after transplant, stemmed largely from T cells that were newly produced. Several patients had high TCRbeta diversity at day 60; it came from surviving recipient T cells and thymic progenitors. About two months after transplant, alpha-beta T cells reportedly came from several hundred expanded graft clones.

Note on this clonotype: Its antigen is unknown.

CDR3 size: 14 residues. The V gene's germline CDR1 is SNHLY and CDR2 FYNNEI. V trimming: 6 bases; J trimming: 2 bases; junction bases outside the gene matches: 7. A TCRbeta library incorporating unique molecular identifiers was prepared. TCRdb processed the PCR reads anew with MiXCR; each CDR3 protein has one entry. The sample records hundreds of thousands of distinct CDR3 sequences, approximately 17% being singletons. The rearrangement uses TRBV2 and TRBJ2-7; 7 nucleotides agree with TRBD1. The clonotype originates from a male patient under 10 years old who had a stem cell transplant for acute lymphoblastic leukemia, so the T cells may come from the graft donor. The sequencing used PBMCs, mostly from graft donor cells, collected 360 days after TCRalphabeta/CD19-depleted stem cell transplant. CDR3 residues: CASRRQGPTYEQYF. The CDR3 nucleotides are TGTGCCAGCAGACGACAGGGCCCGACCTACGAGCAGTACTTC.